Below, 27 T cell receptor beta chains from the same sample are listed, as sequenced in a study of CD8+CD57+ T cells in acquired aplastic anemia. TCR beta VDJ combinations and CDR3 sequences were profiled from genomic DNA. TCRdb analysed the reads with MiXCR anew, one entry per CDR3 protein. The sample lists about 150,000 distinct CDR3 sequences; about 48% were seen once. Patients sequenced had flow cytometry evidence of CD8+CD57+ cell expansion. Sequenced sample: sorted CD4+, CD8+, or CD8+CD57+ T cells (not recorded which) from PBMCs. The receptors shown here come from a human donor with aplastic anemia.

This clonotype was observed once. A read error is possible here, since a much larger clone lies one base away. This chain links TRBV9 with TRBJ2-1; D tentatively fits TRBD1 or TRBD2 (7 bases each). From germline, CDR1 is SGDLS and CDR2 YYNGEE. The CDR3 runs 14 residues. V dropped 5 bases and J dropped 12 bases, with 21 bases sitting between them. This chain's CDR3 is CASRPGGGLDGQFF. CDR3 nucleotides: TGTGCCAGCAGGCCAGGGGGGGGCTTGGATGGGCAGTTCTTC.

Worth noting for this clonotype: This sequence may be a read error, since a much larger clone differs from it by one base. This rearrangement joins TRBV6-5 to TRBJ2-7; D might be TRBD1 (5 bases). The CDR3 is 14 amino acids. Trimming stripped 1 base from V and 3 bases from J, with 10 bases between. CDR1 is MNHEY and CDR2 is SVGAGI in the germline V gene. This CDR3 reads CASSYFQGNYEQYF. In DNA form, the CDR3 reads TGTGCCAGCAGTTACTTTCAGGGTAACTACGAGCAGTACTTC.

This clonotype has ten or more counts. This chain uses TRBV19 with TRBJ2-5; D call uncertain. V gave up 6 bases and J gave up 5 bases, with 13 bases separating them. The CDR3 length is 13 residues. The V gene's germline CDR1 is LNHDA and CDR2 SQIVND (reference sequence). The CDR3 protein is CASSPPQVETQYF. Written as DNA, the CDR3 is TGTGCCAGTAGCCCTCCCCAGGTTGAGACCCAGTACTTC.

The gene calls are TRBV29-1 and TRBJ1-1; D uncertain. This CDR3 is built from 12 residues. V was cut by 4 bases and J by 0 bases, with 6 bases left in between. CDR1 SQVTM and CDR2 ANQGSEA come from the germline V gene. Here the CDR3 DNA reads TGCAGCGTTGGACTCTTGAACACTGAAGCTTTCTTT. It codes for CSVGLLNTEAFF.

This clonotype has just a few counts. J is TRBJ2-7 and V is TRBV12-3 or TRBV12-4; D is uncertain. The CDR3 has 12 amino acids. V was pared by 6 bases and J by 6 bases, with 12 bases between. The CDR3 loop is CASSPSLSEQYF. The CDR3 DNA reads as TGTGCCAGCAGCCCATCGCTGAGCGAGCAGTACTTC.

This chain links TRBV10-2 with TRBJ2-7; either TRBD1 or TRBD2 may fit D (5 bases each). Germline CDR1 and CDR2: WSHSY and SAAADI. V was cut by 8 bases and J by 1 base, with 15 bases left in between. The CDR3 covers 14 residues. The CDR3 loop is CASHRDPESYEQYF. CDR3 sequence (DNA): TGCGCCAGCCACCGGGACCCGGAATCCTACGAGCAGTACTTC.

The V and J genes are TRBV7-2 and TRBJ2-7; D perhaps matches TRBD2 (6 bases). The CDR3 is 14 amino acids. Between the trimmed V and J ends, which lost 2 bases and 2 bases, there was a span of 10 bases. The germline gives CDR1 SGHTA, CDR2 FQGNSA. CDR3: CASSLSREPYEQYF. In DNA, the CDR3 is TGTGCCAGCAGCTTAAGTCGGGAGCCCTACGAGCAGTACTTC.

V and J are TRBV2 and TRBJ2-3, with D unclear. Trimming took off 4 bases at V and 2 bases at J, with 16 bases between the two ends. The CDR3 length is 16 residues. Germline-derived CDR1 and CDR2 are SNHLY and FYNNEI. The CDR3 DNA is TGTGCCAGCAGTGCACACCAATACATTCCCACAGATACGCAGTATTTT. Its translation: CASSAHQYIPTDTQYF.

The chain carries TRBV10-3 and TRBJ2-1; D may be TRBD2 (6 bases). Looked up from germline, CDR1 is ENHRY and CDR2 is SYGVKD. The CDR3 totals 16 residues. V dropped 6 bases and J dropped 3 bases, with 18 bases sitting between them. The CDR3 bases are TGTGCCATCAGGCCCTCGGAGGGTCCCTTCTACAATGAGCAGTTCTTC. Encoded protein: CAIRPSEGPFYNEQFF.

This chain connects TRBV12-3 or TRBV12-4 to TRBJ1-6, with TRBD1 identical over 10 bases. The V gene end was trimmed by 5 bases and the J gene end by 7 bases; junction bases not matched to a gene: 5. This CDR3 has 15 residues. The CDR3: CASSEGQGMNSPLHF. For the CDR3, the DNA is TGTGCCAGCAGTGAGGGACAGGGGATGAATTCACCCCTCCACTTT.

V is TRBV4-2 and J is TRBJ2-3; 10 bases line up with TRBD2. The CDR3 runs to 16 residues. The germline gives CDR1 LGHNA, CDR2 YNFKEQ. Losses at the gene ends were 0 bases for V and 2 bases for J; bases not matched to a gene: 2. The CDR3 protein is CASSQEAGGPTDTQYF. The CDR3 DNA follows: TGTGCCAGCAGCCAAGAAGCGGGGGGGCCCACAGATACGCAGTATTTT.

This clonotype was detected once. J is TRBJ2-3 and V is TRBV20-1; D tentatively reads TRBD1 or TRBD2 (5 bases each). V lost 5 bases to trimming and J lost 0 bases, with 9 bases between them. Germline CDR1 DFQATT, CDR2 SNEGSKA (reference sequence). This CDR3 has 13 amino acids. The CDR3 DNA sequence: TGCAGTGCTCCCGGGGCCAGCACAGATACGCAGTATTTT. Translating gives CSAPGASTDTQYF.

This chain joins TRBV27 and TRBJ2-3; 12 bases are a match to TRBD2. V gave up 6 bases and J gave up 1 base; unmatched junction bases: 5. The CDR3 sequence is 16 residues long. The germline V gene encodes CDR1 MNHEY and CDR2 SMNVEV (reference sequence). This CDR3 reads CASSRRLAGGTDTQYF. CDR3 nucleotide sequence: TGTGCCAGCAGCCGTAGACTAGCGGGGGGCACAGATACGCAGTATTTT.

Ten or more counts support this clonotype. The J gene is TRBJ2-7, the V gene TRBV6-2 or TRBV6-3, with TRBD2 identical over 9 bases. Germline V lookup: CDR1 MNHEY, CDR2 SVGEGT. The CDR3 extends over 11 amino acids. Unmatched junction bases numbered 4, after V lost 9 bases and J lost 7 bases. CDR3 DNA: TGTGCCAGTGGACTAGCGTGGGAGCAGTACTTC. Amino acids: CASGLAWEQYF.

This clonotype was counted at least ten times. Here the CDR3 reads CASGPSGTSTDTQYF. The CDR3 bases are TGTGCTAGTGGCCCGAGCGGGACGAGCACAGATACGCAGTATTTT. The rearrangement joins TRBV12-5 to TRBJ2-3, with 7 bases lining up with TRBD2. Germline V gene data show CDR1 as LGHNT and CDR2 as FRNRAP. This CDR3 has 15 residues. J was trimmed by 0 bases and V by 6 bases; bases with no gene match: 6.

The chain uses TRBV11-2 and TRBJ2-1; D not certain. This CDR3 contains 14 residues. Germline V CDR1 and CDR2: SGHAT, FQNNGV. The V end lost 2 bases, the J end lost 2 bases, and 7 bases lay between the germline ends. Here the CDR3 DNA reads TGTGCCAGCAGCTTAACAGTTACCTACAATGAGCAGTTCTTC. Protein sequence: CASSLTVTYNEQFF.

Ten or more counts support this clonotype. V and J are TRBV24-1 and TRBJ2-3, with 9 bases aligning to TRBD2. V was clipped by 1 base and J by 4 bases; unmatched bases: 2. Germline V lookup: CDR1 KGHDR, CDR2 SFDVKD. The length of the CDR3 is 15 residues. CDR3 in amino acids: CATSDLAGGPDTQYF. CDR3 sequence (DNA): TGTGCCACCAGTGATTTAGCGGGGGGACCAGATACGCAGTATTTT.

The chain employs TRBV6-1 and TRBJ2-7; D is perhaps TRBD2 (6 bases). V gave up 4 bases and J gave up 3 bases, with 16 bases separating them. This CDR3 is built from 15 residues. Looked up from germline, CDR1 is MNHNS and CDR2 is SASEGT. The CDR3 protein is CASSGRGAGDYEQYF. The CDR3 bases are TGTGCCAGCAGTGGGAGGGGCGCGGGTGACTACGAGCAGTACTTC.

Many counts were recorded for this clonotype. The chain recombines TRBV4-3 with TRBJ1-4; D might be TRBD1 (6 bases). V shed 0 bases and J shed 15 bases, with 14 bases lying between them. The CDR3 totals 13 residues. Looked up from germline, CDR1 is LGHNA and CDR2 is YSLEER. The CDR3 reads CASSQDRGSNLFF. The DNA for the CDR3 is TGCGCCAGCAGCCAAGACAGGGGATCCAACTTGTTTTTT.

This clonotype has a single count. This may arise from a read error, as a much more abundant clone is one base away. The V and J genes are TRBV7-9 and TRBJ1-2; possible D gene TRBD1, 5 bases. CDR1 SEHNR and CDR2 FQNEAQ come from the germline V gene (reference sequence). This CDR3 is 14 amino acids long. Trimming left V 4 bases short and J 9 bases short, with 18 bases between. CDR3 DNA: TGTGCCAGCAGCTCCGGGGCAGGGATCTTTAGCTACACCTTC. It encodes CASSSGAGIFSYTF.

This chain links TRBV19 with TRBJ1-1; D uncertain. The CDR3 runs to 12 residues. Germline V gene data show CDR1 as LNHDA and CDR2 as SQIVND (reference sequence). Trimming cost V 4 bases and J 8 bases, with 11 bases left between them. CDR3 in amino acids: CASSRSGLEAFF. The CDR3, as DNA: TGTGCCAGTAGTAGGTCAGGACTCGAAGCTTTCTTT.

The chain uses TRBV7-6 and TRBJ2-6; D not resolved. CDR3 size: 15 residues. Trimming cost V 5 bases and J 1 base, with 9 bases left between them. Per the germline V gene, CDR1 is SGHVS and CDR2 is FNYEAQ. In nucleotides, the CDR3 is TGTGCCAGCAGCCTTTCGGTTTCTGGGGCCAACGTCCTGACTTTC. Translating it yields CASSLSVSGANVLTF.

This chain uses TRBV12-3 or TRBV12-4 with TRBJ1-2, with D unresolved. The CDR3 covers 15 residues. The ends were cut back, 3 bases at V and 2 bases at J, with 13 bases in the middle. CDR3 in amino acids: CASSFRARVNYGYTF. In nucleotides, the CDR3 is TGTGCCAGCAGTTTCCGGGCAAGGGTGAACTATGGCTACACCTTC.

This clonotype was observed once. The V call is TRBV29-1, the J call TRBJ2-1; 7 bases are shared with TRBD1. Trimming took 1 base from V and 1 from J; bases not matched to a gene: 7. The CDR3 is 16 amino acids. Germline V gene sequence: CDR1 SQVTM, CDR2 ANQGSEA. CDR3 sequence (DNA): TGCAGCGTTGAAGGCCCGGGACAGCTATCCTACAATGAGCAGTTCTTC. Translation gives CSVEGPGQLSYNEQFF.

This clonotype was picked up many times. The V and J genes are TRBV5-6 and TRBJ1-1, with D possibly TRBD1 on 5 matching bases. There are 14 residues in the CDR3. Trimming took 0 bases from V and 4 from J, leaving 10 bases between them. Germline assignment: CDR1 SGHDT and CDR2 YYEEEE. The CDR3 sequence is CASSLAGGTTEAFF. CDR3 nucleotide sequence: TGTGCCAGCAGCTTGGCGGGGGGAACCACTGAAGCTTTCTTT. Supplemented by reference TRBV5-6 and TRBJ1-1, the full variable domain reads DAGVTQSPTHLIKTRGQQVTLRCSPKSGHDTVSWYQQALGQGPQFIFQYYEEEERQRGNFPDRFSGHQFPNYSSELNVNALLLGDSALYLCASSLAGGTTEAFFGQGTRLTVV.

CDR3 in amino acids: CSAPGPGTDTQYF. For the CDR3, the DNA is TGCAGTGCCCCGGGACCCGGCACAGATACGCAGTATTTT. The chain combines TRBV20-1 with TRBJ2-3, with D perhaps matching TRBD1 or TRBD2 (5 bases each). This CDR3 is built from 13 residues. Trimming removed 6 bases from V and 1 base from J, with 11 bases in between. The germline V gene has CDR1 DFQATT and CDR2 SNEGSKA (reference sequence).

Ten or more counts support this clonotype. CDR3: CASSILGEYEQYF. CDR3 sequence (DNA): TGTGCCAGTAGTATACTCGGGGAATACGAGCAGTACTTC. The rearrangement joins TRBV19 to TRBJ2-7; weak D call: TRBD2 (5 bases). This CDR3 has 13 amino acids. Germline lookup yields CDR1 LNHDA and CDR2 SQIVND (reference sequence). V lost 2 bases to trimming and J lost 4 bases, with 9 bases between them.